This note documents a single T cell receptor (beta chain) sequence. The V and J ends lost 0 bases and 5 bases respectively, with 10 bases between them. CDR3 size: 14 residues. In germline, CDR1 is SEHNR, CDR2 FQNEAQ (reference sequence). This record belongs to a study of T-cell memory formation after mild COVID-19. TCRdb re-derived calls from the 5' RACE reads in MiXCR, one entry per CDR3 protein. This sample has fewer than 450,000 distinct CDR3 sequences, with 20% to 25% found just once. The V gene is TRBV7-9, the J gene TRBJ1-1; D ambiguous. The sequence was obtained from an adult woman who had mild COVID-19 (a few samples of this study predate the infection). Cell type and time point are not known. Sequenced material: PBMCs or a T cell subset sorted from them (not recorded which). The CDR3 spells CASSLAAGFTEAFF. The CDR3 nucleotides read TGTGCCAGCAGCTTAGCGGCGGGGTTTACTGAAGCTTTCTTT.